What follows are 13 T cell receptor beta chains derived from one specimen sequenced in a study of blood T cell repertoires in COVID-19. TCRdb's table, derived via immunoSEQ multiplex PCR, lists solely in-frame clones and lacks some. This sample yields hundreds of thousands of clones, of which around 90% are seen a single time; 1% belongs to the top ten. Sequencing used PBMCs or T cells enriched from blood (not recorded which). These receptor sequences come from a woman aged 25 to 45 who had recovered from COVID-19.

The chain links TRBV6-5 to TRBJ1-1, with a tentative D call TRBD1 (5 bases). Trimming pared 7 bases from V and 0 bases from J, leaving 9 bases between. This CDR3 has 13 residues. Germline values: CDR1 MNHEY, CDR2 SVGAGI. This CDR3 is CASTLTVNTEAFF. In DNA, the CDR3 is TGTGCCAGCACGCTGACAGTGAACACTGAAGCTTTCTTT.

The chain recombines TRBV19 with TRBJ2-3; 7 nucleotides match TRBD2. J gave up 1 base and V 1 base, and 11 bases lay outside the gene matches. CDR1 is LNHDA, CDR2 SQIVND, per germline (reference sequence). The CDR3 runs to 18 residues. CDR3 in DNA: TGTGCCAGTAGTATAGCTTTGTTTTCTAGCGGTCGCACAGATACGCAGTATTTT. Translation: CASSIALFSSGRTDTQYF. The complete variable domain, with remaining parts taken from reference TRBV19 and TRBJ2-3, reads DGGITQSPKYLFRKEGQNVTLSCEQNLNHDAMYWYRQDPGQGLRLIYYSQIVNDFQKGDIAEGYSVSREKKESFPLTVTSAQKNPTAFYLCASSIALFSSGRTDTQYFGPGTRLTVL.

This chain joins TRBV10-2 and TRBJ1-5; 7 bases are shared with TRBD1. CDR1 is WSHSY and CDR2 is SAAADI in the germline V gene. Losses at the gene ends were 9 bases for V and 6 bases for J; bases not matched to a gene: 23. The CDR3 totals 18 residues. CDR3 in amino acids: CASMIEFSIQGGGQPQHF. The CDR3 DNA is TGCGCCAGTATGATCGAATTTTCCATTCAGGGGGGCGGTCAGCCCCAGCATTTT.

The chain carries TRBV5-1 and TRBJ2-1; TRBD2 might be the D (5 bases). V was shortened by 0 bases and J by 7 bases, with 11 bases between the two germline ends. The germline V gene has CDR1 SGHRS and CDR2 YFSETQ. CDR3 length: 14 amino acids. The CDR3 DNA reads TGCGCCAGCAGCTTGGAAGTGACTACGAATGAGCAGTTCTTC. Protein sequence: CASSLEVTTNEQFF.

This clone was counted a few times. This rearrangement joins TRBV18 to TRBJ2-7; D might be TRBD2 (5 bases). This CDR3 contains 17 residues. CDR1 and CDR2 from the germline V gene are KGHSH and LQKENI. Between the trimmed V and J ends, which lost 5 bases and 3 bases, there was a span of 23 bases. The CDR3 bases are TGTGCCAGCTCATTTATTCCGCTAGCACATTTTGACTACGAGCAGTACTTC. It yields the protein CASSFIPLAHFDYEQYF.

A few counts support this clone. In DNA form, the CDR3 reads TGTGCCAGCAGTTACATGCAGGGGCCCGGTCCAGCCAAAAACATTCAGTACTTC. Its protein is CASSYMQGPGPAKNIQYF. This sequence joins TRBV6-2 or TRBV6-3 and TRBJ2-4; tentative D call: TRBD1 (6 bases). Trimming took off 2 bases at V and 0 bases at J, with 17 bases between the two ends. The CDR3 contains 18 residues. CDR1 MNHEY and CDR2 SVGEGT come from the germline V gene.

The chain employs TRBV10-3 and TRBJ2-7; D perhaps matches TRBD2 (5 bases). The CDR3 has 14 amino acids. The V end lost 8 bases, the J end lost 1 base, and 15 bases lay between the germline ends. Germline-derived CDR1 and CDR2 are ENHRY and SYGVKD. The CDR3 loop is CAIGERSQSYEQYF. Here the CDR3 DNA reads TGTGCCATCGGCGAGCGGTCGCAGTCCTACGAGCAGTACTTC.

This clone was recorded once. In the same sample, other DNA sequences code for this CDR3. The chain couples TRBV28 to TRBJ2-5; no clear D. Trimming removed 7 bases at V and 7 bases at J, with 13 bases between. Germline V gene sequence: CDR1 MDHEN, CDR2 SYDVKM. This CDR3 is 12 amino acids long. The CDR3 loop reads CASTSRPGTQYF. In DNA form, the CDR3 reads TGTGCCAGCACCTCACGCCCAGGGACCCAGTACTTC.

The chain joins TRBV11-3 to TRBJ2-2; D gene unclear. The CDR3 covers 14 residues. Per the germline V gene, CDR1 is SGHNT and CDR2 is YENEEA. Trimming shortened V by 5 bases and J by 2 bases, and 9 bases separated the two germline ends. CDR3 nucleotides: TGTGCCAGCAGCCCCTCTCCCAACACCGGGGAGCTGTTTTTT. It is translated as CASSPSPNTGELFF.

This chain uses TRBV7-9 with TRBJ1-2, with TRBD1 identical over 7 bases. CDR3 size: 16 residues. Trimming cost V 1 base and J 8 bases; bases outside gene matches: 13. The germline V gene encodes CDR1 SEHNR and CDR2 FQNEAQ (reference sequence). As DNA, the CDR3 is TGTGCCAGCAGCTTAGGGCGGCCGGAGGGGGCAGAAGGCTACACCTTC. Translated, it gives CASSLGRPEGAEGYTF.

The chain combines TRBV11-2 with TRBJ2-1; 9 nucleotides line up with TRBD2. Germline V CDR1 and CDR2: SGHAT, FQNNGV. The CDR3 spans 17 residues. J lost 1 base, V lost 5 bases, and 9 bases had no gene match. The CDR3 reads CASSRFIAGASYNEQFF. CDR3 DNA sequence: TGTGCCAGCAGCCGATTCATAGCGGGAGCGTCCTACAATGAGCAGTTCTTC.

The chain has TRBV27 and TRBJ2-2; possible D gene TRBD1, 6 bases. Germline values: CDR1 MNHEY, CDR2 SMNVEV (reference sequence). The V and J ends lost 1 base and 2 bases respectively, with 14 bases between them. This CDR3 is built from 17 residues. CDR3 coding DNA: TGTGCCAGCAGTTTATTTAGACGGACAGCCAACACCGGGGAGCTGTTTTTT. It codes for CASSLFRRTANTGELFF.

The J gene is TRBJ2-7, the V gene TRBV7-6, with TRBD2 matching over 10 bases. CDR3 size: 15 residues. Losses at the gene ends were 3 bases for V and 0 bases for J; bases not matched to a gene: 2. The germline CDR1 and CDR2 sequences are SGHVS and FNYEAQ. In DNA form, the CDR3 reads TGTGCCAGCAGCTTCGGGACTAGCGTCTCCTACGAGCAGTACTTC. This sequence encodes CASSFGTSVSYEQYF.